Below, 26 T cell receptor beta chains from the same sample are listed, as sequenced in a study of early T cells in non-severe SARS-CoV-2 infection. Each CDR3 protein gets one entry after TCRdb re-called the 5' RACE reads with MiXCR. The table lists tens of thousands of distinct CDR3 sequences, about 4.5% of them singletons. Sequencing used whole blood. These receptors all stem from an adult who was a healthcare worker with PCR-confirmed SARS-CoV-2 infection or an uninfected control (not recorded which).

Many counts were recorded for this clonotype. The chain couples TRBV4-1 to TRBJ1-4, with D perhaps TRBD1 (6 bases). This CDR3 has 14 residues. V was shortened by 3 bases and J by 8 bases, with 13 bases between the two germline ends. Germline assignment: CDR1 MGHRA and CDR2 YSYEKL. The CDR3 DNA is TGCGCCAGCAGCCAGGGGGGCCTCCAGGAAAAACTGTTTTTT. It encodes CASSQGGLQEKLFF.

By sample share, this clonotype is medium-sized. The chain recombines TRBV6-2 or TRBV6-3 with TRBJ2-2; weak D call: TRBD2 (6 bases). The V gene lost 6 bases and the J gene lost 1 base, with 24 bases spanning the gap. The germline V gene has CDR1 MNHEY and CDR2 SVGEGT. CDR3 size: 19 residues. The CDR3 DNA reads TGTGCCAGCAGAGACCCCCGCCCCGGGCGGGACGGGAACACCGGGGAGCTGTTTTTT. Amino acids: CASRDPRPGRDGNTGELFF.

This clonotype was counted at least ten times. The CDR3 protein is CASSPQAGQETQYF. The CDR3 nucleotides are TGTGCCAGCAGCCCACAGGCGGGACAAGAGACCCAGTACTTC. This chain joins TRBV11-2 and TRBJ2-5; possibly TRBD2 for D (6 bases). The V gene's germline CDR1 is SGHAT and CDR2 FQNNGV. Trimming took 5 bases from V and 2 from J, leaving 12 bases between them. The CDR3 runs to 14 residues.

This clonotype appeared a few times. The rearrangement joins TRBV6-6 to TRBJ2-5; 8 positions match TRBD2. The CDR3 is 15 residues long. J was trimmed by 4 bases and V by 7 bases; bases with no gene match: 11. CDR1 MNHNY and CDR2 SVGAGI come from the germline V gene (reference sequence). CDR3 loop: CASIERGTRGETQYF. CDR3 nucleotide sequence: TGTGCCAGCATAGAGCGGGGGACACGAGGAGAGACCCAGTACTTC.

The CDR3 DNA reads as TGTGCCAGCTCACCAGGCCACAGGGGATTCGCCGGGACTGAAGCTTTCTTT. Its protein product is CASSPGHRGFAGTEAFF. The V call is TRBV18, the J call TRBJ1-1, with 7 bases identical to TRBD1. J lost 5 bases, V lost 2 bases, and 14 bases had no gene match. The CDR3 extends over 17 amino acids. Germline CDR1 reads KGHSH; CDR2 reads LQKENI.

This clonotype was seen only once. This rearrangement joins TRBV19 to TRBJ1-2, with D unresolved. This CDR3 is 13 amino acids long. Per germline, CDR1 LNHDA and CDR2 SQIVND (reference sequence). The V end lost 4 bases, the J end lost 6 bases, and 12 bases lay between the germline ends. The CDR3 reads CASSTGLRDGYTF. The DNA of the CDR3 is TGTGCCAGTAGTACGGGGTTGAGAGATGGCTACACCTTC.

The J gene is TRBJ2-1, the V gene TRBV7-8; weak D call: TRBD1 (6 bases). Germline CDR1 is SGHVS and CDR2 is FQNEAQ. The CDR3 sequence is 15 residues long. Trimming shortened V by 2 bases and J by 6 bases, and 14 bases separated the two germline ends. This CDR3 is CASSLRQVISNEQFF. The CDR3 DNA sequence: TGTGCCAGCAGCTTACGACAGGTCATTTCCAATGAGCAGTTCTTC.

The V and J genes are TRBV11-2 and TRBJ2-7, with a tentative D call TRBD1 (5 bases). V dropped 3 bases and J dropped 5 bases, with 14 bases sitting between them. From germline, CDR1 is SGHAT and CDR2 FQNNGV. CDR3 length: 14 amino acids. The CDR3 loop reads CASSFASQGDEQYF. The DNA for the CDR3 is TGTGCCAGCAGCTTTGCTTCCCAAGGGGACGAGCAGTACTTC. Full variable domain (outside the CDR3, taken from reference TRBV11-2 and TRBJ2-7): EAGVAQSPRYKIIEKRQSVAFWCNPISGHATLYWYQQILGQGPKLLIQFQNNGVVDDSQLPKDRFSAERLKGVDSTLKIQPAKLEDSAVYLCASSFASQGDEQYFGPGTRLTVT.

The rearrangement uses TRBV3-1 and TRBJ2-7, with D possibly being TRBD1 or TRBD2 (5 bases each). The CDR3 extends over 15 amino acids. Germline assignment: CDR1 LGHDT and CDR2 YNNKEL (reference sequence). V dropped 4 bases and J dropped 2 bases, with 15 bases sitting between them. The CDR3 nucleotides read TGTGCCAGCAGCCTACCAAGGGACGGGACCTACGAGCAGTACTTC. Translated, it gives CASSLPRDGTYEQYF.

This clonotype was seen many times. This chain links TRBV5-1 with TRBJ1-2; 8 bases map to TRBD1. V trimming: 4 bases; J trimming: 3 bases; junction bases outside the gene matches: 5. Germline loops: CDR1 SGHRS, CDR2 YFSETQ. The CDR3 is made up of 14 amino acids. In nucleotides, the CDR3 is TGCGCCAGCAGCGGAACAGGGGGTTACTATGGCTACACCTTC. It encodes CASSGTGGYYGYTF.

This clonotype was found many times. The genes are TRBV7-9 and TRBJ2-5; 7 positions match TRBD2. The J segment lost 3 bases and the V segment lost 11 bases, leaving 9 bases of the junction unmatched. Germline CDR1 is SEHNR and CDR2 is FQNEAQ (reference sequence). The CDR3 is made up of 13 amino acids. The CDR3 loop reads CAGRSGTKETQYF. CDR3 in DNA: TGTGCCGGCCGATCAGGGACTAAAGAGACCCAGTACTTC. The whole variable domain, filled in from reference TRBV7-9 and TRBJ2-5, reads DTGVSQNPRHKITKRGQNVTFRCDPISEHNRLYWYRQTLGQGPEFLTYFQNEAQLEKSRLLSDRFSAERPKGSFSTLEIQRTEQGDSAMYLCAGRSGTKETQYFGPGTRLLVL.

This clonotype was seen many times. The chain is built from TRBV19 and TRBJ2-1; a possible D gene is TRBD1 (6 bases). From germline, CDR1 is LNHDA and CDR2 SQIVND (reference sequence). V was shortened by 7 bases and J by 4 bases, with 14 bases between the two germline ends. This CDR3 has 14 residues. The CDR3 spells CASKTGPSYNEQFF. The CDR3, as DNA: TGTGCCAGTAAAACAGGGCCGTCTTACAATGAGCAGTTCTTC.

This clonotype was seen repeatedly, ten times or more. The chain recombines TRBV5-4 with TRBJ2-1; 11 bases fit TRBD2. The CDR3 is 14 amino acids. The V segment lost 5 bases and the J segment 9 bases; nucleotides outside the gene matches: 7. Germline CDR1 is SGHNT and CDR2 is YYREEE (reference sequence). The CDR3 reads CASRDVLAGGEQFF. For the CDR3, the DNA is TGTGCCAGCAGGGATGTGCTAGCGGGAGGTGAGCAGTTCTTC. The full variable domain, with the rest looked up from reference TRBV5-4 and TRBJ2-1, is ETGVTQSPTHLIKTRGQQVTLRCSSQSGHNTVSWYQQALGQGPQFIFQYYREEENGRGNFPPRFSGLQFPNYSSELNVNALELDDSALYLCASRDVLAGGEQFFGPGTRLTVL.

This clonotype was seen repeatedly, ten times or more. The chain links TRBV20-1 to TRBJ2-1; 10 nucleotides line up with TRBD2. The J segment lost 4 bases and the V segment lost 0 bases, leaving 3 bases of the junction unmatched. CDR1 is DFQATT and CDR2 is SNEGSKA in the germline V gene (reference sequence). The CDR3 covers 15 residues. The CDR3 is CSARDPAGGYNEQFF. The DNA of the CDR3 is TGCAGTGCTAGAGATCCAGCGGGAGGGTACAATGAGCAGTTCTTC.

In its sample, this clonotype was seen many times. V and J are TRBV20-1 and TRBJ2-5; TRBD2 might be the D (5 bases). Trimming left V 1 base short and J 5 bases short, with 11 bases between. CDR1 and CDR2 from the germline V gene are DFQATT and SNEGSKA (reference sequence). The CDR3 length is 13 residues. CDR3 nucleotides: TGCAGTGCTAGAGCGGAGTCGGGGGAGACCCAGTACTTC. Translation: CSARAESGETQYF.

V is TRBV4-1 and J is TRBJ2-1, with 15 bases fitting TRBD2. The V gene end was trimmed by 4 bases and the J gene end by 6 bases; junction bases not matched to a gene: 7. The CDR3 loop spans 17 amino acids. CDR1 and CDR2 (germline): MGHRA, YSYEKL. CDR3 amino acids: CASSLGLAGGPGNEQFF. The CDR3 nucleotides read TGCGCCAGCAGCCTCGGACTAGCGGGAGGGCCTGGCAATGAGCAGTTCTTC.

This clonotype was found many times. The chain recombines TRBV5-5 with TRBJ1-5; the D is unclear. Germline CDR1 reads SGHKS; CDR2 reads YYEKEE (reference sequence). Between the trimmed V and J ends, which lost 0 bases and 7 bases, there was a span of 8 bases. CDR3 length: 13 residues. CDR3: CASSLEWAQPQHF. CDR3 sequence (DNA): TGTGCCAGCAGCTTGGAATGGGCCCAGCCCCAGCATTTT.

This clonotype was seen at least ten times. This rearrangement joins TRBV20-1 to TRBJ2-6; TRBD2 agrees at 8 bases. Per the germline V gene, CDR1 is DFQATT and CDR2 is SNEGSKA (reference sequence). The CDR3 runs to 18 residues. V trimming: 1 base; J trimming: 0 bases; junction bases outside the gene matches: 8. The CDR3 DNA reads TGCAGTGCTAGAGCAAACGGGGGGGCCTTCTCTGGGGCCAACGTCCTGACTTTC. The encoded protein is CSARANGGAFSGANVLTF.

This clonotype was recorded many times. CDR3: CASSVTPFLAGGANTGELFF. The CDR3 region has the DNA TGTGCCAGCAGCGTAACTCCTTTTTTAGCGGGGGGAGCGAACACCGGGGAGCTGTTTTTT. The V call is TRBV9, the J call TRBJ2-2; TRBD2 matches at 10 bases. The CDR3 extends over 20 amino acids. The ends lost 1 base at V and 0 bases at J; junction bases unmatched: 12. From germline, CDR1 is SGDLS and CDR2 YYNGEE.

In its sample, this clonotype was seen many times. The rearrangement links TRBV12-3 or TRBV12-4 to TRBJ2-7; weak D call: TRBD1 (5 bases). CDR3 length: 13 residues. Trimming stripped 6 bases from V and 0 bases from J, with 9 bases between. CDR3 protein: CASRPDSSYEQYF. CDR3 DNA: TGTGCCAGCAGACCCGACAGCTCCTACGAGCAGTACTTC.

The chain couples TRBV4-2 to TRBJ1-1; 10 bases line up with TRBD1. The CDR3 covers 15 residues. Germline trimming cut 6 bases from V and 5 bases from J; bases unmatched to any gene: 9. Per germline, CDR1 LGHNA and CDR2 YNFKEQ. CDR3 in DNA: TGTGCCAGCAGGGGGGACAGGGGTTCACGAACTGAAGCTTTCTTT. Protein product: CASRGDRGSRTEAFF.

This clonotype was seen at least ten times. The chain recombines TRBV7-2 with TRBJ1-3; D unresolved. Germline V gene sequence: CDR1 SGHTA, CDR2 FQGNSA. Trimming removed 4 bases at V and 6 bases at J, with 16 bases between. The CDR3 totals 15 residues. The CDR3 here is CASSSHLMAENTIYF. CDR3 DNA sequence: TGTGCCAGCAGCTCCCATCTGATGGCGGAAAACACCATATATTTT.

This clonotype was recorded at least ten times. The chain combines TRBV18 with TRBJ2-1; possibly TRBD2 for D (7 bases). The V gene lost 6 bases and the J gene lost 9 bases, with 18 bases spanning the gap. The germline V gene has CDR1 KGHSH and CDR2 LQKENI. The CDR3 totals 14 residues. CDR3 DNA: TGTGCCAGCTCCAACAGGGAGGGGAGAAGTGAGCAGTTCTTC. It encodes CASSNREGRSEQFF.

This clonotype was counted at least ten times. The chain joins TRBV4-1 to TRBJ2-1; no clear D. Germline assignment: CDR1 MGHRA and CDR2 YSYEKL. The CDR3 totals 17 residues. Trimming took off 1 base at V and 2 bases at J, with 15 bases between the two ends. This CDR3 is CASSQVWAEATYNEQFF. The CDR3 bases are TGCGCCAGCAGCCAAGTATGGGCAGAGGCCACCTACAATGAGCAGTTCTTC.

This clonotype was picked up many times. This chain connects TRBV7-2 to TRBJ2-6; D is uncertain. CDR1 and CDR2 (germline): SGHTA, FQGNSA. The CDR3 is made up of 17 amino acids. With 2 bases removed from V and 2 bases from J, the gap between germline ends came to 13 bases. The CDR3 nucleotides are TGTGCCAGCAGCTTATTTGGCAGGACGACTGGGGCCAACGTCCTGACTTTC. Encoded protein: CASSLFGRTTGANVLTF.

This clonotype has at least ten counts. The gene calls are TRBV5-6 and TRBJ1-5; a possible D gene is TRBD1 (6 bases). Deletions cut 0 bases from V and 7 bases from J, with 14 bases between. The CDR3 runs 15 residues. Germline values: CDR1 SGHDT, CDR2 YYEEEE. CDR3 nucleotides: TGTGCCAGCAGCTTGGGCAGGGGAAAGGGACAGCCCCAGCATTTT. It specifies CASSLGRGKGQPQHF.